The sample holds many counts of the clone carrying this T cell receptor beta chain. Time point: newly diagnosed GD, antithyroid drugs for less than 3 months. Construction of the TCR library relied on RNA isolated from PBMCs. The data derive from a study of regulatory T cells in long-lasting Graves disease. Germline CDR1 and CDR2: SGHRS and YFSETQ. This CDR3 contains 16 residues. Trimming stripped 0 bases from V and 4 bases from J, with 17 bases between. The TCR beta library used iRepertoire HTBI primers with Arm-PCR amplification of CDR3. TCRdb reanalysed the multiplex PCR reads using MiXCR and keeps one entry per CDR3 protein. The sample holds roughly 530,000 distinct CDR3 sequences, 15% to 20% seen once. The data also belong to a second study, concerning T cells in Graves' hyperthyroidism and ophthalmopathy.

This chain connects TRBV5-1 to TRBJ2-7; perhaps TRBD1 as D (6 bases). The source of this sequence is a middle-aged woman with Graves disease. The starting material was peripheral blood mononuclear cells (PBMCs), obtained at new diagnosis, from a patient treated with antithyroid drugs. The CDR3 sequence is CASSLDRVGAKYEQYF. Here the CDR3 DNA reads TGCGCCAGCAGCTTGGACAGGGTTGGGGCTAAATACGAGCAGTACTTC.